The 14 T cell receptor beta chains reported below all come from one sample, sequenced in a study of cytotoxic CD8 clonotypes in ibrutinib-treated CLL. The protocol was immunoSEQ multiplex PCR, while the TCRdb copy is restricted to in-frame clones and leaves out a portion. The data show more than 60,000 clones, with 83% seen just once and approximately 35% held by the top ten. The sample here was PBMCs, taken after 24 months of ibrutinib treatment. The receptor set was obtained from a human donor with chronic lymphocytic leukemia.

The chain links TRBV4-1 to TRBJ1-3; D is unresolved. CDR1 is MGHRA and CDR2 is YSYEKL in the germline V gene. CDR3 length: 15 residues. The V gene lost 1 base and the J gene lost 5 bases, with 12 bases spanning the gap. The CDR3 DNA reads TGCGCCAGCAGCCAAGGATCAGAGCGCCGAAACACCATATATTTT. Translated, it gives CASSQGSERRNTIYF.

V usage is TRBV9 and J usage is TRBJ2-3, with D possibly TRBD1 on 5 matching bases. The CDR3 has 16 amino acids. V gave up 0 bases and J gave up 1 base, with 12 bases separating them. Germline V lookup: CDR1 SGDLS, CDR2 YYNGEE. The CDR3 DNA sequence: TGTGCCAGCAGCGTAGGGCCAGGGTTGGGCACAGATACGCAGTATTTT. Translated, it gives CASSVGPGLGTDTQYF.

This chain links TRBV7-9 with TRBJ1-2; 11 bases are a match to TRBD1. V dropped 5 bases and J dropped 2; count of bases not matched to a gene: 4. CDR3 length: 15 residues. Germline CDR1 is SEHNR and CDR2 is FQNEAQ (reference sequence). The CDR3 sequence: CASSRGQGANYGYTF. The CDR3 DNA reads as TGTGCCAGCAGCCGCGGACAGGGGGCGAACTATGGCTACACCTTC.

About this clone itself: Within the sample, other DNA sequences also encode this same CDR3. The chain has TRBV7-3 and TRBJ2-1, with D possibly TRBD2 on 6 matching bases. The V end was cut by 4 bases, the J end by 7 bases, with 14 bases between. Germline CDR1 is SGHTA and CDR2 is FQGTGA. This CDR3 has 14 amino acids. DNA of the CDR3: TGTGCCAGCAGCTCCCCGGGAGAGGGGAATGAGCAGTTCTTC. Its translation is CASSSPGEGNEQFF.

The sample holds one count of this clone. This rearrangement joins TRBV7-3 to TRBJ2-5, with D perhaps TRBD1 (5 bases). Germline V lookup: CDR1 SGHTA, CDR2 FQGTGA. V lost 5 bases to trimming and J lost 0 bases, with 10 bases between them. This CDR3 is 14 amino acids long. The CDR3: CASSPTAYQETQYF. DNA for the CDR3: TGTGCCAGCAGCCCGACAGCGTACCAAGAGACCCAGTACTTC.

Here the CDR3 reads CASNEPGPGHGYTF. As DNA, the CDR3 is TGTGCCAGCAACGAACCGGGACCCGGGCATGGCTACACCTTC. The chain couples TRBV28 to TRBJ1-2, with TRBD1 as a possible D gene (5 bases). The CDR3 loop spans 14 amino acids. Trimming shortened V by 7 bases and J by 6 bases, and 18 bases separated the two germline ends. Germline V gene sequence: CDR1 MDHEN, CDR2 SYDVKM.

The V and J genes are TRBV5-1 and TRBJ2-6; D gene uncertain. The CDR3 totals 15 residues. Per germline, CDR1 SGHRS and CDR2 YFSETQ. V gave up 4 bases and J gave up 0 bases, with 8 bases separating them. The CDR3 coding sequence is TGCGCCAGCAGCGCCCCTAGCTCTGGGGCCAACGTCCTGACTTTC. Translating it yields CASSAPSSGANVLTF.

The chain uses TRBV19 and TRBJ1-4, with unresolved D. From germline, CDR1 is LNHDA and CDR2 SQIVND (reference sequence). The CDR3 has 14 amino acids. V gave up 3 bases and J gave up 2 bases, with 7 bases separating them. As DNA, the CDR3 is TGTGCCAGTAGTATGGCAGGCACTAATGAAAAACTGTTTTTT. This translates into CASSMAGTNEKLFF.

J is TRBJ2-3 and V is TRBV5-4, with D possibly called TRBD1 or TRBD2 (7 bases each). V was trimmed by 7 bases and J by 0 bases, leaving 15 bases between them. This CDR3 is built from 15 residues. The V gene's germline CDR1 is SGHNT and CDR2 YYREEE (reference sequence). CDR3 coding DNA: TGTGCCAGCGGGGATCAGGGGGGGAGCACAGATACGCAGTATTTT. Its protein product is CASGDQGGSTDTQYF.

The chain uses TRBV6-6 and TRBJ2-7; D might be TRBD2 (7 bases). The V and J ends lost 5 bases and 3 bases respectively, with 17 bases between them. The CDR3 length is 15 residues. Germline V gene lookup returns CDR1 MNHNY and CDR2 SVGAGI (reference sequence). DNA for the CDR3: TGTGCCAGCAGTCGTCTTGGGGGGGCGAACTACGAGCAGTACTTC. Protein: CASSRLGGANYEQYF.

The chain is built from TRBV4-1 and TRBJ2-1; D remains ambiguous. CDR1 is MGHRA and CDR2 is YSYEKL in the germline V gene. CDR3 length: 11 amino acids. V lost 5 bases to trimming and J lost 3 bases, with 2 bases between them. For the CDR3, the DNA is TGCGCCAGCAGCGTCTACAATGAGCAGTTCTTC. Its protein is CASSVYNEQFF.

This clone was recorded many times. This chain uses TRBV18 with TRBJ1-2; D call uncertain. Germline loops: CDR1 KGHSH, CDR2 LQKENI. V was clipped by 3 bases and J by 3 bases, with 20 bases between them. The length of the CDR3 is 17 residues. The CDR3: CASSPAGSWSGYYGYTF. In DNA, the CDR3 is TGTGCCAGCTCACCCGCGGGATCCTGGAGTGGGTACTATGGCTACACCTTC.

A word on this clone: The same CDR3 also results from other DNA sequences found in this sample. The chain is built from TRBV30 and TRBJ2-5; D possibly corresponds to TRBD2 (6 bases). The CDR3 is made up of 12 amino acids. Trimming stripped 3 bases from V and 2 bases from J, with 7 bases between. Germline CDR1 GTSNPN, CDR2 SVGIG (reference sequence). DNA for the CDR3: TGTGCCTGGAGCCGGGGGCAAGAGACCCAGTACTTC. It is translated as CAWSRGQETQYF.

Of note for this clone: This sample also contains other DNA sequences that code for the same CDR3. The chain links TRBV18 to TRBJ1-5, with D unresolved. The V end was cut by 2 bases, the J end by 1 base, with 3 bases between. In germline, CDR1 is KGHSH, CDR2 LQKENI. This CDR3 contains 13 residues. This chain's CDR3 is CASSPGSNQPQHF. The CDR3 coding sequence is TGTGCCAGCTCACCAGGGAGCAATCAGCCCCAGCATTTT.